The TCR beta chain described here comes from a study of tumor and adjacent non-tumor tissue in lung cancer. Study-wide background: Each sample yielded approximately 4 million productive TCRbeta reads on average. Points from the study as a whole: Tumor tissue had significantly higher TCR diversity than normal lung. Top 100 clones took a larger repertoire share in normal lung.

This sample's RNA came from whole unsorted tissue. More than 3 cm separated this lung sample from the edge of the tumor. Donors were chemotherapy-naive, newly diagnosed lung cancer surgical patients in China, August–late 2014. With regard to this clonotype: Its antigen is currently unknown. One end of the junction fails to match germline, which may point to a read error.

The library came from three nested PCR rounds adapted from ARM-PCR protocols. TCRdb reanalysed the multiplex PCR reads using MiXCR and keeps one entry per CDR3 protein. Among 80,000 to 100,000 distinct CDR3 sequences, 80% were seen once, and the ten largest hold under 40%. CDR3 size: 11 residues. Germline CDR1 is MNHNY and CDR2 is SVGAGI (reference sequence). The sequenced sample was distant non-tumor lung tissue. The receptor was isolated from a man aged 55 to 70 with small cell lung cancer. The rearrangement links TRBV6-6 to TRBJ2-5; TRBD2 matches 7 bases. The CDR3 loop is CASTPGGTQCF. In nucleotides, the CDR3 is TGTGCCAGCACACCGGGGGGAACCCAGTGCTTC.